The clone carrying this TCR beta chain was seen just once. This entry comes from a study of blood T cell repertoires in COVID-19. Germline CDR1 is ENHRY and CDR2 is SYGVKD. V was pared by 4 bases and J by 6 bases, with 13 bases between. CDR3 size: 14 residues. The data were produced by immunoSEQ multiplex PCR, yet TCRdb's version contains in-frame clones alone and is incomplete. This sample has approximately 150,000 clones, with roughly 80% found just once. This chain links TRBV10-3 with TRBJ2-1, with D perhaps matching TRBD1 (6 bases). The sample taken for sequencing was peripheral blood. This clonotype was obtained from a man between 65 and 85 years old who had recovered from COVID-19. The chain's CDR3 is CAISVELDSNEQFF. The CDR3 DNA sequence: TGTGCCATCAGTGTAGAACTGGACAGCAATGAGCAGTTCTTC.